These T cell receptor beta chains were read from a single sample in a study of vaccination effects on CD4 cells after COVID-19. TCRdb keeps only in-frame clones here, not all; method: immunoSEQ multiplex PCR. The data contain some 69,000 clones, around 70% of them seen just once; the ten biggest clones take up about 1.4%. These TCRs are of unknown antigen specificity. Source: CD4+ T cells from PBMCs cultured with HCoV-229E spike peptides, taken after COVID-19 vaccination. These receptors all stem from a human donor who received a COVID-19 vaccine. CDR3s include the opening cysteine and the closing phenylalanine or tryptophan. A D gene is named only where the DNA matches it firmly. Size is stated for part of the rows, as once, few or many counts, or as a class when the clone is expanded.

D gene: -; J gene: TRBJ1-1; clone size: -; V gene: TRBV7-3; CDR3 protein: CASSLRGNTEAFF; CDR3 DNA: TGTGCCAGCAGCTTACGTGGGAACACTGAAGCTTTCTTT
D gene: -; J gene: TRBJ1-3; clone size: -; V gene: TRBV29-1; CDR3 protein: CSANRGTGNTIYF; CDR3 DNA: TGCAGCGCCAATCGGGGCACTGGAAACACCATATATTTT
D gene: -; J gene: TRBJ1-2; clone size: -; V gene: TRBV7-9; CDR3 protein: CASSLFSGRTF; CDR3 DNA: TGTGCCAGCAGCTTATTTAGTGGTCGGACCTTC
D gene: -; J gene: TRBJ2-3; clone size: -; V gene: TRBV9; CDR3 protein: CASSVTSTDTQYF; CDR3 DNA: TGTGCCAGCAGCGTGACGAGCACAGATACGCAGTATTTT
D gene: TRBD1; J gene: TRBJ1-2; clone size: -; V gene: TRBV6-4; CDR3 protein: CASSMSSQGAGGYTF; CDR3 DNA: TGTGCCAGCAGTATGTCTAGCCAGGGGGCGGGAGGCTACACCTTC
D gene: -; J gene: TRBJ2-2; clone size: -; V gene: TRBV27; CDR3 protein: CASSVLVSANTGELFF; CDR3 DNA: TGTGCCAGCAGTGTACTGGTGTCCGCGAACACCGGGGAGCTGTTTTTT
D gene: -; J gene: TRBJ1-2; clone size: -; V gene: TRBV29-1; CDR3 protein: CSVGGGGSYTF; CDR3 DNA: TGCAGCGTAGGGGGGGGTGGTAGCTACACCTTC
D gene: -; J gene: TRBJ1-3; clone size: -; V gene: TRBV5-1; CDR3 protein: CASSATVSGNTIYF; CDR3 DNA: TGCGCCAGCAGCGCGACCGTCTCTGGAAACACCATATATTTT
D gene: -; J gene: TRBJ2-1; clone size: -; V gene: TRBV6-5; CDR3 protein: CASSQGGLGSWQFF; CDR3 DNA: TGTGCCAGCAGTCAGGGGGGTCTTGGGTCGTGGCAGTTCTTC
D gene: TRBD1; J gene: TRBJ1-5; clone size: few; V gene: TRBV2; CDR3 protein: CASTRETGVNQPQHF; CDR3 DNA: TGTGCCAGCACCCGTGAGACAGGGGTCAATCAGCCCCAGCATTTT
D gene: TRBD2; J gene: TRBJ2-3; clone size: -; V gene: TRBV7-3; CDR3 protein: CASRLAGSTDTQYF; CDR3 DNA: TGTGCCAGCAGGTTAGCGGGGAGCACAGATACGCAGTATTTT
D gene: TRBD1; J gene: TRBJ2-2; clone size: -; V gene: TRBV7-2; CDR3 protein: CASSVHPAGQGWTGELFF; CDR3 DNA: TGTGCCAGCAGCGTCCATCCTGCGGGACAGGGGTGGACCGGGGAGCTGTTTTTT
D gene: -; J gene: TRBJ1-2; clone size: few; V gene: TRBV28; CDR3 protein: CASSAPTRAYGYTF; CDR3 DNA: TGTGCCAGCAGTGCGCCGACACGTGCCTATGGCTACACCTTC
D gene: TRBD2; J gene: TRBJ2-3; clone size: -; V gene: TRBV5-1; CDR3 protein: CASSQRVAGLSTDTQYF; CDR3 DNA: TGCGCCAGCAGCCAGAGAGTAGCGGGGCTTAGCACAGATACGCAGTATTTT
D gene: -; J gene: TRBJ1-1; clone size: few; V gene: TRBV20-1; CDR3 protein: CSAKGLTEAFF; CDR3 DNA: TGCAGTGCTAAAGGTCTCACTGAAGCTTTCTTT
D gene: -; J gene: TRBJ1-6; clone size: -; V gene: TRBV19; CDR3 protein: CASRGEGPRNSPLHF; CDR3 DNA: TGTGCCAGTAGAGGGGAAGGTCCGCGGAATTCACCCCTCCACTTT
D gene: TRBD1; J gene: TRBJ2-5; clone size: -; V gene: TRBV11-2; CDR3 protein: CASSLVGQGIPETQYF; CDR3 DNA: TGTGCCAGCAGCTTAGTGGGACAGGGTATCCCAGAGACCCAGTACTTC
D gene: -; J gene: TRBJ1-3; clone size: few; V gene: TRBV9; CDR3 protein: CASSVGAGGNTIYF; CDR3 DNA: TGTGCCAGCAGCGTTGGGGCAGGGGGAAACACCATATATTTT
D gene: -; J gene: TRBJ2-1; clone size: -; V gene: TRBV2; CDR3 protein: CASSFNLGFGEQFF; CDR3 DNA: TGTGCCAGCAGTTTTAATTTAGGATTCGGTGAGCAGTTCTTC
D gene: -; J gene: TRBJ2-2; clone size: -; V gene: TRBV7-9; CDR3 protein: CASTHQGGTNTGELFF; CDR3 DNA: TGTGCCAGCACCCACCAGGGGGGAACGAACACCGGGGAGCTGTTTTTT
D gene: -; J gene: TRBJ1-2; clone size: -; V gene: TRBV7-2; CDR3 protein: CASSLKRGYYGYTF; CDR3 DNA: TGTGCCAGCAGCTTAAAGAGGGGTTACTATGGCTACACCTTC
D gene: -; J gene: TRBJ1-4; clone size: -; V gene: TRBV25-1; CDR3 protein: CASSEFVWGGLFF; CDR3 DNA: TGTGCCAGCAGTGAATTCGTGTGGGGTGGTCTGTTTTTT
D gene: TRBD1; J gene: TRBJ1-5; clone size: -; V gene: TRBV20-1; CDR3 protein: CSASRQGARQPQHF; CDR3 DNA: TGCAGTGCTAGTCGACAGGGGGCCAGGCAGCCCCAGCATTTT
D gene: -; J gene: TRBJ1-5; clone size: -; V gene: TRBV15; CDR3 protein: CATSSLSGGSGPQHF; CDR3 DNA: TGTGCCACCAGCAGCCTCTCGGGGGGCTCCGGGCCCCAGCATTTT
D gene: TRBD1; J gene: TRBJ2-1; clone size: -; V gene: TRBV27; CDR3 protein: CASSPYPPGQVYNEQFF; CDR3 DNA: TGTGCCAGCAGTCCATACCCGCCGGGACAGGTTTACAATGAGCAGTTCTTC
D gene: TRBD1; J gene: TRBJ1-2; clone size: -; V gene: TRBV4-1; CDR3 protein: CASSQGQGADGYTF; CDR3 DNA: TGCGCCAGCAGCCAAGGACAGGGAGCGGATGGCTACACCTTC
D gene: TRBD2; J gene: TRBJ2-1; clone size: once; V gene: TRBV30; CDR3 protein: CAWNTGTSVNEQFF; CDR3 DNA: TGTGCCTGGAACACCGGGACTAGCGTCAATGAGCAGTTCTTC
D gene: TRBD1; J gene: TRBJ1-1; clone size: -; V gene: TRBV2; CDR3 protein: CASSVVGGQTEAFF; CDR3 DNA: TGTGCCAGCAGTGTTGTAGGGGGCCAGACTGAAGCTTTCTTT
D gene: TRBD1; J gene: TRBJ1-1; clone size: -; V gene: TRBV25-1; CDR3 protein: CASSELTGITEAFF; CDR3 DNA: TGTGCCAGCAGTGAATTGACAGGGATAACTGAAGCTTTCTTT
D gene: -; J gene: TRBJ2-5; clone size: few; V gene: TRBV5-1; CDR3 protein: CASSLELETQYF; CDR3 DNA: TGCGCCAGCAGCCTGGAGTTAGAGACCCAGTACTTC
D gene: TRBD2; J gene: TRBJ2-1; clone size: -; V gene: TRBV27; CDR3 protein: CASSLIPSGGGRRNEQFF; CDR3 DNA: TGTGCCAGCAGTTTAATACCAAGCGGGGGGGGCCGTCGCAATGAGCAGTTCTTC
D gene: TRBD2; J gene: TRBJ2-3; clone size: -; V gene: TRBV2; CDR3 protein: CASSATGGGADTQYF; CDR3 DNA: TGTGCCAGCAGTGCAACGGGCGGGGGGGCAGATACGCAGTATTTT
D gene: -; J gene: TRBJ2-3; clone size: -; V gene: TRBV28; CDR3 protein: CASSLHRPGADTQYF; CDR3 DNA: TGTGCCAGCAGTTTACACAGGCCGGGGGCAGATACGCAGTATTTT
D gene: -; J gene: TRBJ2-1; clone size: -; V gene: TRBV24-1; CDR3 protein: CATSDNAGIINEQFF; CDR3 DNA: TGTGCCACCAGTGATAACGCGGGGATTATCAATGAGCAGTTCTTC
D gene: -; J gene: TRBJ2-5; clone size: -; V gene: TRBV5-1; CDR3 protein: CASSWGGPGETQYF; CDR3 DNA: TGCGCCAGCAGCTGGGGGGGCCCAGGAGAGACCCAGTACTTC
D gene: -; J gene: TRBJ1-3; clone size: -; V gene: TRBV12-3/TRBV12-4; CDR3 protein: CASSFSGGNTIYF; CDR3 DNA: TGTGCCAGCAGTTTTTCAGGTGGAAACACCATATATTTT
D gene: -; J gene: TRBJ1-1; clone size: -; V gene: TRBV18; CDR3 protein: CASSPLDNTEAFF; CDR3 DNA: TGTGCCAGCTCCCCGTTGGATAACACTGAAGCTTTCTTT
D gene: TRBD1; J gene: TRBJ2-5; clone size: once; V gene: TRBV7-3; CDR3 protein: CASSKRGLETQYF; CDR3 DNA: TGTGCCAGCAGCAAGAGGGGGCTGGAGACCCAGTACTTC
D gene: -; J gene: TRBJ2-2; clone size: -; V gene: TRBV5-1; CDR3 protein: CASSATMQGKGNTGELFF; CDR3 DNA: TGCGCCAGCAGCGCGACGATGCAGGGGAAGGGGAACACCGGGGAGCTGTTTTTT
D gene: -; J gene: TRBJ1-1; clone size: few; V gene: TRBV6-2/TRBV6-3; CDR3 protein: CASSRQNTEAFF; CDR3 DNA: TGTGCCAGCAGTCGCCAAAACACTGAAGCTTTCTTT
D gene: -; J gene: TRBJ1-1; clone size: -; V gene: TRBV24-1; CDR3 protein: CATGSDTEAFF; CDR3 DNA: TGTGCCACGGGTTCCGACACTGAAGCTTTCTTT
D gene: -; J gene: TRBJ1-6; clone size: -; V gene: TRBV12-3/TRBV12-4; CDR3 protein: CASSLQGNSPLHF; CDR3 DNA: TGTGCCAGCAGTTTACAGGGGAATTCACCCCTCCACTTT
D gene: -; J gene: TRBJ1-5; clone size: few; V gene: TRBV7-9; CDR3 protein: CASSLGGGNQPQHF; CDR3 DNA: TGTGCCAGCAGCTTGGGGGGCGGCAATCAGCCCCAGCATTTT
D gene: TRBD1; J gene: TRBJ1-1; clone size: -; V gene: TRBV2; CDR3 protein: CASSEDRGAEAFF; CDR3 DNA: TGTGCCAGCAGTGAGGACAGGGGCGCTGAAGCTTTCTTT
D gene: TRBD1; J gene: TRBJ1-4; clone size: -; V gene: TRBV3-1/TRBV3-2; CDR3 protein: CASSPRTGEKLFF; CDR3 DNA: TGTGCCAGCAGCCCCCGGACAGGGGAAAAACTGTTTTTT
D gene: TRBD2; J gene: TRBJ2-3; clone size: -; V gene: TRBV6-2/TRBV6-3; CDR3 protein: CASSSRTSGGADTQYF; CDR3 DNA: TGTGCCAGCAGTTCGCGGACTAGCGGGGGGGCAGATACGCAGTATTTT
D gene: -; J gene: TRBJ2-2; clone size: -; V gene: TRBV6-2/TRBV6-3; CDR3 protein: CASSYGAGRGELFF; CDR3 DNA: TGTGCCAGCAGTTACGGGGCAGGCCGGGGGGAGCTGTTTTTT
D gene: TRBD1; J gene: TRBJ1-2; clone size: once; V gene: TRBV28; CDR3 protein: CASSLNQGVDGYTF; CDR3 DNA: TGTGCCAGCAGTTTAAACCAGGGGGTCGATGGCTACACCTTC
D gene: -; J gene: TRBJ1-4; clone size: -; V gene: TRBV6-1; CDR3 protein: CASIGGAGEKLFF; CDR3 DNA: TGTGCCAGCATTGGAGGGGCGGGTGAAAAACTGTTTTTT
D gene: -; J gene: TRBJ1-3; clone size: -; V gene: TRBV18; CDR3 protein: CASSVQGTNTIYF; CDR3 DNA: TGTGCCAGCTCAGTCCAGGGGACGAACACCATATATTTT